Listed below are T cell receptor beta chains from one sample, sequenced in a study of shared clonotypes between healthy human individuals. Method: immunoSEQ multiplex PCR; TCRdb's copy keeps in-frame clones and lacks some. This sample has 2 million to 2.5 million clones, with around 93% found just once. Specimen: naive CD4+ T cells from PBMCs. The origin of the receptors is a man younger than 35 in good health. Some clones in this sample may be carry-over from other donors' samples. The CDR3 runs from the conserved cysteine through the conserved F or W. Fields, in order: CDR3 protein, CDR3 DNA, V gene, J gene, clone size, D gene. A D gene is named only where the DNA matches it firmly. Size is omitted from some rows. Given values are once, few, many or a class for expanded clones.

CASRPTLGEQYF,TGTGCCAGCAGACCCACCCTGGGCGAGCAGTACTTC,TRBV28,TRBJ2-7,-,-
CASTRGAYNEQFF,TGTGCCAGCACCCGGGGGGCATACAATGAGCAGTTCTTC,TRBV7-9,TRBJ2-1,-,-
CASTQVGQPQHF,TGTGCCAGCACTCAAGTGGGCCAGCCCCAGCATTTT,TRBV27,TRBJ1-5,once,-
CASSFGGAQETQYF,TGTGCCAGCAGTTTCGGCGGGGCCCAAGAGACCCAGTACTTC,TRBV27,TRBJ2-5,-,-
CAGRQGQTGELFF,TGTGCCGGAAGACAGGGTCAGACCGGGGAGCTGTTTTTT,TRBV6-1,TRBJ2-2,-,TRBD1
CASSIGWSAGGAETQYF,TGTGCCAGTAGTATAGGGTGGAGTGCGGGCGGAGCGGAGACCCAGTACTTC,TRBV19,TRBJ2-5,-,-
CASSVLAASTDTQYF,TGCGCCAGCAGTGTACTAGCGGCTAGCACAGATACGCAGTATTTT,TRBV10-1,TRBJ2-3,-,TRBD2
CASSLRRASNYGYTF,TGTGCCAGCAGCTTGCGCAGGGCGTCCAACTATGGCTACACCTTC,TRBV5-8,TRBJ1-2,-,-
CASSPGGSPSPHTIYF,TGTGCCAGCAGCCCCGGGGGCTCGCCGAGCCCTCACACCATATATTTT,TRBV28,TRBJ1-3,once,-
CASSRTGISYNEQFF,TGTGCCAGCAGCCGGACAGGGATCTCCTACAATGAGCAGTTCTTC,TRBV9,TRBJ2-1,-,TRBD1
CASSIVGGGTDTQYF,TGTGCCAGCAGTATAGTTGGCGGGGGCACAGATACGCAGTATTTT,TRBV11-2,TRBJ2-3,-,-
CASSSGTNSYEQYF,TGTGCCAGCAGTAGCGGGACTAACTCCTACGAGCAGTACTTC,TRBV6-1,TRBJ2-7,-,TRBD2
CASSQAGTQGGEKLFF,TGCGCCAGCAGCCAAGCCGGGACCCAGGGAGGTGAAAAACTGTTTTTT,TRBV4-1,TRBJ1-4,-,-
CASSLERQKRGETQYF,TGTGCCAGCAGCTTAGAAAGACAGAAAAGGGGAGAGACCCAGTACTTC,TRBV7-6,TRBJ2-5,-,-
CASSLGTGGFEQYF,TGTGCCAGCAGCCTGGGGACAGGGGGCTTCGAGCAGTACTTC,TRBV9,TRBJ2-7,-,TRBD1
CASSSTGTGFYEQYF,TGTGCCAGCAGTTCAACCGGGACAGGGTTCTACGAGCAGTACTTC,TRBV28,TRBJ2-7,-,TRBD1
CASSARTGQETQYF,TGCGCCAGCAGCGCCCGGACAGGCCAAGAGACCCAGTACTTC,TRBV5-1,TRBJ2-5,-,TRBD1
CASSLPGQGLRGYTF,TGTGCCAGCAGTTTACCGGGACAGGGCTTGAGAGGCTACACCTTC,TRBV28,TRBJ1-2,-,TRBD1
CASSLLQGGHEQFF,TGTGCCAGCAGCTTACTTCAGGGAGGCCATGAGCAGTTCTTC,TRBV7-3,TRBJ2-1,-,-
CASSLGAPFYGYTF,TGTGCCAGCAGCTTGGGGGCCCCCTTCTATGGCTACACCTTC,TRBV5-8,TRBJ1-2,-,-
CASSLGREFFREGTDTQYF,TGCGCCAGCAGCTTGGGGCGGGAGTTCTTCAGGGAGGGGACAGATACGCAGTATTTT,TRBV5-1,TRBJ2-3,-,TRBD2
CASSLNRVDQPQHF,TGCGCCAGCAGCCTAAACAGGGTGGATCAGCCCCAGCATTTT,TRBV4-1,TRBJ1-5,-,-
CASGLATGGSYEQYF,TGCGCCAGCGGCTTGGCTACAGGGGGGTCCTACGAGCAGTACTTC,TRBV5-1,TRBJ2-7,-,TRBD1
CASSHVLWGRERYNEQFF,TGCGCCAGCAGCCACGTCCTCTGGGGGAGGGAGCGGTACAATGAGCAGTTCTTC,TRBV4-3,TRBJ2-1,once,TRBD2
CSVEVRGENNEQFF,TGCAGCGTTGAAGTGAGGGGGGAAAACAATGAGCAGTTCTTC,TRBV29-1,TRBJ2-1,-,-